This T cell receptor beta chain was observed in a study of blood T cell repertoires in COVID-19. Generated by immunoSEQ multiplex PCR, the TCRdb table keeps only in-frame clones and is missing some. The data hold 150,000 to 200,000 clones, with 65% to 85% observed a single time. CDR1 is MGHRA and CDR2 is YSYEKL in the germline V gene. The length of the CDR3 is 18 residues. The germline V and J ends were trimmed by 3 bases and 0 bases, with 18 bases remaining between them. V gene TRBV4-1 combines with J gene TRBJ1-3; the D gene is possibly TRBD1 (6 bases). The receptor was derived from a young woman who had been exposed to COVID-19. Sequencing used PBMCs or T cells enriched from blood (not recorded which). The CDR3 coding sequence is TGCGCCAGCAGCCAGGCTTCAGGGGATATGCTCTCTGGAAACACCATATATTTT. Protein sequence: CASSQASGDMLSGNTIYF.